A selection of T cell receptor beta chains follows, all from one sample in a study of shared clonotypes between healthy human individuals. Profiling relied on immunoSEQ multiplex PCR, and the TCRdb table lists in-frame clones only, not all of them. This table has approximately 2,200,000 clones, 93% appearing once. The sample consisted of naive CD8+ T cells from PBMCs. The receptors were gathered from a man between 18 and 35 years old in good health. Some clones in this sample may be carry-over from other donors' samples. The CDR3 runs from the conserved cysteine through the conserved F or W. Each record gives: CDR3 DNA, CDR3 protein, clone size, D gene, J gene, V gene. The D gene is left open where the match is weak. Rows may omit the clone size; those that give it use once, few, many or a size class.

TGTGCCAGCAGCCCTGGACCGTTGATGAACACTGAAGCTTTCTTT | CASSPGPLMNTEAFF | many | . | TRBJ1-1 | TRBV7-9
TGCGCCAGCAGCCAACGATACAGGGTCCTGGCTTACGAGCAGTACTTC | CASSQRYRVLAYEQYF | . | . | TRBJ2-7 | TRBV4-1
TGTGCCAGCAGTTTCGAGGAGAACAACTGGAATCAGCCCCAGCATTTT | CASSFEENNWNQPQHF | . | . | TRBJ1-5 | TRBV28
TGCGCCAGCAGCCAAGAGACAGCAACAGATACGCAGTATTTT | CASSQETATDTQYF | . | . | TRBJ2-3 | TRBV4-1
TGTGCCAGCAGCCCGAGGGACAGTTACAATGAGCAGTTCTTC | CASSPRDSYNEQFF | . | TRBD1 | TRBJ2-1 | TRBV7-9
TGCGCCAGCAGCCAAGTGCCGGGGAAGGGGCTAACTAAGTTAAGTGAAAAACTGTTTTTT | CASSQVPGKGLTKLSEKLFF | . | . | TRBJ1-4 | TRBV4-1
TGTGCCTGGAGTCGGGGCAGGGGCGAAATCTATGGCTACACCTTC | CAWSRGRGEIYGYTF | . | . | TRBJ1-2 | TRBV30
TGTGCCAGCAGTGTCGGGACAGCCTACGAGCAGTACTTC | CASSVGTAYEQYF | once | TRBD1 | TRBJ2-7 | TRBV6-1
TGTGCCAGCAGCGTAGGCGAAATCCTCTCCAACTATGGCTACACCTTC | CASSVGEILSNYGYTF | . | . | TRBJ1-2 | TRBV9
TGTGCCAGCAGTACAGGACTCGGCAGGCGCGAGCAGTACTTC | CASSTGLGRREQYF | once | . | TRBJ2-7 | TRBV28
TGTGCCAGCAGCTTAGGGGAGGACGGTTCTCAGCCCCAGCATTTT | CASSLGEDGSQPQHF | . | . | TRBJ1-5 | TRBV7-9
TGTGCCAGCGGGGACAGGGAGAACACTGAAGCTTTCTTT | CASGDRENTEAFF | . | TRBD1 | TRBJ1-1 | TRBV6-5
TGCGCCAGCAGCTTGGTCCCCCGCCCGGGGTCCTCTGGAAACACCATATATTTT | CASSLVPRPGSSGNTIYF | . | . | TRBJ1-3 | TRBV5-1
TGTGCCAGCAGAACTCCCCCAGGGACAGGGACCGAAGCTTTCTTT | CASRTPPGTGTEAFF | . | TRBD1 | TRBJ1-1 | TRBV6-5
TGCGCCAGCAGCTTAGTAGGGGGCGTTGCCTCTGGGGCCAACGTCCTGACTTTC | CASSLVGGVASGANVLTF | . | TRBD1 | TRBJ2-6 | TRBV5-1
TGTGCCAGCAGCACCCGACAGGGACAGAGCACAGATACGCAGTATTTT | CASSTRQGQSTDTQYF | . | TRBD1 | TRBJ2-3 | TRBV14
TGCGCCAGCAGTGATGGGGCACCTTACGAGCAGTACTTC | CASSDGAPYEQYF | few | . | TRBJ2-7 | TRBV10-2
TGTGCCAGCATAGGGTCAACACAGGGCATCGACGAGCAGTACTTC | CASIGSTQGIDEQYF | . | . | TRBJ2-7 | TRBV27
TGTGCCAGCAGTTCACCGCCGGGGGCCAAAATGAACACTGAAGCTTTCTTT | CASSSPPGAKMNTEAFF | once | . | TRBJ1-1 | TRBV28
TGTGCCAGCAGCGAGGGGGAGGACTACACCTTC | CASSEGEDYTF | . | . | TRBJ1-2 | TRBV9
TGTGCCAGCAGTGTAATCGCGGGTATAAACACTGAAGCTTTCTTT | CASSVIAGINTEAFF | . | . | TRBJ1-1 | TRBV6-1
TGTGCCAGCAGCTTGGCCCAGGGGGCGGACACTGAAGCTTTCTTT | CASSLAQGADTEAFF | . | TRBD1 | TRBJ1-1 | TRBV5-8
TGCGCCCGCCTGGGGGCAGGGGAAGAGTCTAATTCACCCCTCCACTTT | CARLGAGEESNSPLHF | . | . | TRBJ1-6 | TRBV5-1